The 17 T cell receptor beta chains reported below all come from one sample, sequenced in a study of cytomegalovirus exposure and HLA in healthy donors. PCR was performed using 60 Vbeta and 13 Jbeta primers. Assay used: immunoSEQ multiplex PCR; TCRdb lists only in-frame clones, some missing. This sample has 170,000 or so clones, with around 83% found just once. Input material: PBMCs. The receptors shown here come from a man between 50 and 59 years old in good health and CMV-seronegative.

The chain recombines TRBV6-1 with TRBJ2-2; 7 bases fit TRBD1. The CDR3 spans 15 residues. The V and J ends lost 4 bases and 6 bases, in that order; junction bases with no gene match: 8. CDR1 is MNHNS, CDR2 SASEGT, per germline. DNA of the CDR3: TGTGCCAGCAGTGGATTACAGGGGTTGTCCGGGGAGCTGTTTTTT. Protein sequence: CASSGLQGLSGELFF.

This chain uses TRBV9 with TRBJ2-7; TRBD2 matches 8 bases. Losses at the gene ends were 0 bases for V and 6 bases for J; bases not matched to a gene: 5. Germline lookup yields CDR1 SGDLS and CDR2 YYNGEE. The CDR3 runs 14 residues. The CDR3 loop is CASSVAERGFEQYF. CDR3 in DNA: TGTGCCAGCAGCGTAGCGGAGCGGGGGTTCGAGCAGTACTTC.

This clone turned up a few times. The V gene is TRBV5-1, the J gene TRBJ1-1; tentatively, D is TRBD1 (5 bases). The CDR3 has 14 residues. Germline CDR1 SGHRS, CDR2 YFSETQ. The V and J ends lost 7 bases and 4 bases respectively, with 17 bases between them. The CDR3 protein is CASSEGVQSTEAFF. The CDR3 nucleotides read TGCGCCAGCTCGGAAGGGGTTCAGAGCACTGAAGCTTTCTTT.

There are a few counts of this clone. The chain has TRBV6-1 and TRBJ1-3; weak D call: TRBD1 (6 bases). V was shortened by 0 bases and J by 0 bases, with 12 bases between the two germline ends. Germline V gene data show CDR1 as MNHNS and CDR2 as SASEGT. This CDR3 has 17 amino acids. In DNA form, the CDR3 reads TGTGCCAGCAGTGAAGCGGCAGGGGTCGGCTCTGGAAACACCATATATTTT. Translation gives CASSEAAGVGSGNTIYF.

This clone is a singleton in its sample. The chain recombines TRBV28 with TRBJ2-7, with 10 positions matching TRBD1. The junction had 4 bases not matched to a gene; V was cut back by 8 bases and J by 3 bases. Germline CDR1 and CDR2: MDHEN and SYDVKM. The CDR3 totals 13 residues. CDR3 DNA: TGTGCCAGCCTGGGGACAGGGGACTACGAGCAGTACTTC. Translated: CASLGTGDYEQYF. Drawing the rest from reference TRBV28 and TRBJ2-7, the complete variable domain is DVKVTQSSRYLVKRTGEKVFLECVQDMDHENMFWYRQDPGLGLRLIYFSYDVKMKEKGDIPEGYSVSREKKERFSLILESASTNQTSMYLCASLGTGDYEQYFGPGTRLTVT.

The rearrangement joins TRBV5-1 to TRBJ2-7, with 12 bases lining up with TRBD2. Losses at the gene ends were 1 base for V and 2 bases for J; bases not matched to a gene: 7. The CDR3 loop spans 17 amino acids. From germline, CDR1 is SGHRS and CDR2 YFSETQ. CDR3: CASSLTTGLAGTYEQYF. The CDR3 nucleotides are TGCGCCAGCAGCTTGACAACGGGACTAGCGGGTACCTACGAGCAGTACTTC.

V gene TRBV5-1 combines with J gene TRBJ1-2, with no clear D. V lost 4 bases, J lost 4 bases, and 17 bases lay in between. The V gene's germline CDR1 is SGHRS and CDR2 YFSETQ. The CDR3 sequence is 15 residues long. CDR3 protein: CASSRESLSGYGYTF. The DNA for the CDR3 is TGCGCCAGCAGCCGCGAGTCCTTGTCTGGCTATGGCTACACCTTC.

V usage is TRBV10-3 and J usage is TRBJ2-7; D gene uncertain. The V end lost 0 bases, the J end lost 7 bases, and 4 bases lay between the germline ends. Looked up from germline, CDR1 is ENHRY and CDR2 is SYGVKD. The length of the CDR3 is 11 residues. The CDR3 is CAISESREQYF. DNA for the CDR3: TGTGCCATCAGTGAGTCGAGGGAGCAGTACTTC.

CDR3 sequence: CASSAPKETQYF. CDR3 nucleotides: TGTGCCAGCAGCGCGCCAAAAGAGACCCAGTACTTC. The genes are TRBV7-2 and TRBJ2-5, with D hard to call. The V end lost 5 bases, the J end lost 3 bases, and 7 bases lay between the germline ends. The CDR3 extends over 12 amino acids. Germline CDR1 and CDR2: SGHTA and FQGNSA.

The chain carries TRBV19 and TRBJ1-1, with D maybe TRBD1 (5 bases). CDR1 is LNHDA and CDR2 is SQIVND in the germline V gene (reference sequence). V was trimmed by 2 bases and J by 3 bases, leaving 7 bases between them. The CDR3 runs 13 residues. In DNA, the CDR3 is TGTGCCAGTAGTATACGGGGGGACACTGAAGCTTTCTTT. Translation: CASSIRGDTEAFF.

The CDR3 loop reads CASSAGTRSYNEQFF. The CDR3 DNA reads TGTGCCAGCTCGGCCGGGACTAGAAGCTACAATGAGCAGTTCTTC. The chain couples TRBV18 to TRBJ2-1; 8 nucleotides align to TRBD2. Germline V gene data show CDR1 as KGHSH and CDR2 as LQKENI. V lost 6 bases and J lost 3; bases outside the gene matches: 7. The CDR3 runs to 15 residues.

The chain couples TRBV7-3 to TRBJ1-1; TRBD1 matches 7 bases. Looked up from germline, CDR1 is SGHTA and CDR2 is FQGTGA. The length of the CDR3 is 18 residues. With V trimmed by 5 bases and J by 2 bases, 17 bases remained unmatched. Written as DNA, the CDR3 is TGTGCCAGCAGCCCCAGATACAGGGGATCGGAGCAAAACACTGAAGCTTTCTTT. Translated: CASSPRYRGSEQNTEAFF.

The chain couples TRBV6-4 to TRBJ2-3; 11 bases are a match to TRBD2. CDR1 is MRHNA and CDR2 is SNTAGT in the germline V gene. The CDR3 totals 16 residues. The V and J ends lost 5 bases and 0 bases, in that order; junction bases with no gene match: 4. The CDR3 coding sequence is TGTGCCAGCAGTCGACTAGCGGGATATAGCACAGATACGCAGTATTTT. This sequence encodes CASSRLAGYSTDTQYF.

The rearrangement joins TRBV7-2 to TRBJ2-5; D is unresolved. CDR1 is SGHTA and CDR2 is FQGNSA in the germline V gene. This CDR3 region has 19 residues. The V end was cut by 2 bases, the J end by 5 bases, with 27 bases between. This chain's CDR3 is CASSLPLRGALMGRETQYF. The CDR3 nucleotides are TGTGCCAGCAGCTTACCTCTCCGAGGCGCTCTTATGGGTCGGGAGACCCAGTACTTC.

The rearrangement links TRBV18 to TRBJ2-5; no clear D. Germline V gene data show CDR1 as KGHSH and CDR2 as LQKENI. The CDR3 totals 14 residues. Deletions cut 3 bases from V and 3 bases from J, with 11 bases between. The CDR3 bases are TGTGCCAGCTCACCTGGGCTACTCGAAGAGACCCAGTACTTC. This sequence encodes CASSPGLLEETQYF.

Of note for this clone: Relative to the germline gene, one junction end is altered; a read error may explain this. The genes are TRBV7-7 and TRBJ2-5; D might be TRBD1 (6 bases). Germline V lookup: CDR1 SSHAT, CDR2 FNYEAQ (reference sequence). CDR3 length: 13 amino acids. CDR3 protein: CASSLQGQETQYF. The CDR3, as DNA: TGTGCTAGCAGCTTACAGGGCCAAGAGACCCAGTACTTC.

The chain uses TRBV4-1 and TRBJ2-5; 16 nucleotides agree with TRBD2. Trimming removed 4 bases from V and 7 bases from J; junction bases left unmatched: 6. The V gene's germline CDR1 is MGHRA and CDR2 YSYEKL. The CDR3 covers 16 residues. CDR3 sequence: CASSLTGLAGGGTQYF. CDR3 in DNA: TGCGCCAGCAGCCTGACGGGACTAGCGGGAGGGGGGACCCAGTACTTC.